The rows below give T cell receptor beta chains drawn from one sample of a study of blood T cell repertoires in COVID-19. The table came from immunoSEQ multiplex PCR; TCRdb's copy has only in-frame clones and leaves some out. The sample lists about 190,000 clones; roughly 80% were seen once. The specimen was peripheral blood. The receptors originated from a woman in her 50s with acute or convalescent COVID-19. Each CDR3 is given with its conserved first and last residue. D genes are given only for firm matches. Rows may omit the clone size; those that give it use once, few, many or a size class.

.	TRBV7-2	TRBJ2-7	.	TGTGCCAGCAGCTTGAGTTACTCCTACGAGCAGTACTTC	CASSLSYSYEQYF
.	TRBV5-4	TRBJ2-6	.	TGTGCCAGCAACCTGGGGACACCTGGGGCCAACGTCCTGACTTTC	CASNLGTPGANVLTF
.	TRBV6-2/TRBV6-3	TRBJ2-1	.	TGTGCCAGCAGTTACGCGCCGTTACATGAGCAGTTCTTC	CASSYAPLHEQFF
.	TRBV24-1	TRBJ2-1	TRBD1	TGTGCCACCAGTGACTCTACTCCGGGACAGTACAATGAGCAGTTCTTC	CATSDSTPGQYNEQFF
.	TRBV30	TRBJ2-2	.	TGTGCCTGGAACCGGCAGGGAACCGGGGAGCTGTTTTTT	CAWNRQGTGELFF
.	TRBV24-1	TRBJ2-1	.	TGTGCCACCAGTCTCCGGGACACAGTCCTCAATGAGCAGTTCTTC	CATSLRDTVLNEQFF
.	TRBV15	TRBJ1-6	.	TGTGCCACCAGCAGAGATCCTAGTTCACCCCTCCACTTT	CATSRDPSSPLHF
.	TRBV7-8	TRBJ2-1	TRBD2	TGTGCCAGCAGCCCCCGACTTGGCCAGCGGGGGGGCAATGAGCAGTTCTTC	CASSPRLGQRGGNEQFF
few	TRBV5-1	TRBJ1-2	.	TGCGCCAGCAGCTTTAATAACTATGGCTACACCTTC	CASSFNNYGYTF
.	TRBV7-7	TRBJ2-2	TRBD2	TGTGCTAGCAGCCGCGGGGGGATCAACACCGGGGAGCTGTTTTTT	CASSRGGINTGELFF
.	TRBV12-3/TRBV12-4	TRBJ1-2	.	TGTGCCAGCACCCCCGTGACAGCCTATGGCTACACCTTC	CASTPVTAYGYTF
.	TRBV12-5	TRBJ2-7	.	TGTGCTAGTGGCCTAGAGGCGGGGGCCCACGAGCAGTACTTC	CASGLEAGAHEQYF
once	TRBV28	TRBJ2-7	.	TGTGCCAGCCTGGAGCGGCTCTCTCCCTACGAGCAGTACTTC	CASLERLSPYEQYF
once	TRBV28	TRBJ1-1	.	TGTGCCAGCACTGGCATCCCGAACACTGAAGCTTTCTTT	CASTGIPNTEAFF
.	TRBV27	TRBJ1-5	.	TGTGCCAGCAGTTTCGCAGGGAATCAGCCCCAGCATTTT	CASSFAGNQPQHF
.	TRBV27	TRBJ2-7	TRBD1	TGTGCCAGCAGTTCTCCCGGGACAGGGCCGTACGAGCAGTACTTC	CASSSPGTGPYEQYF
.	TRBV3-1/TRBV3-2	TRBJ1-3	.	TGTGCCAGCAGCCAAAGAGGGGGCTCTGGAAACACCATATATTTT	CASSQRGGSGNTIYF
.	TRBV27	TRBJ1-2	.	TGTGCCAGCACCGAGGGTGCCGGCTATGGCTACACCTTC	CASTEGAGYGYTF
.	TRBV5-1	TRBJ1-2	.	TGCGCCAGCAGCTGGGGGGGCTATGGCTACACCTTC	CASSWGGYGYTF
once	TRBV5-1	TRBJ2-1	TRBD1	TGCGCCAGCAGCCAGGGACAGGGTGGCTACAATGAGCAGTTCTTC	CASSQGQGGYNEQFF
.	TRBV24-1	TRBJ2-7	.	TGTGCCACCAGTGCGGGGGACTCCTACGAGCAGTACTTC	CATSAGDSYEQYF
.	TRBV9	TRBJ2-4	TRBD2	TGTGCCAGCAGCGTTTCTGGTGGGAGGGCCGATGGCAAAAACATTCAGTACTTC	CASSVSGGRADGKNIQYF
.	TRBV3-1/TRBV3-2	TRBJ1-1	TRBD1	TGTGCCAGCAGCCAAGAACAGGGGTACACTGAAGCTTTCTTT	CASSQEQGYTEAFF
.	TRBV4-1	TRBJ1-6	.	TGCGCCAGCAGCCAAGATACAGATCGGAATTCACCCCTCCACTTT	CASSQDTDRNSPLHF
.	TRBV6-5	TRBJ2-3	.	TGTGCCAGCAGCTCAATCTACACAGATACGCAGTATTTT	CASSSIYTDTQYF
.	TRBV18	TRBJ2-7	TRBD1	TGTGCCAGCTCACCGATTCAGGGGGCTGGCGAGCAGTACTTC	CASSPIQGAGEQYF
.	TRBV11-3	TRBJ2-1	TRBD2	TGTGCCAGCAGCCCAAGAATAGCGGGAGAACACAATGAGCAGTTCTTC	CASSPRIAGEHNEQFF
.	TRBV6-1	TRBJ1-3	TRBD1	TGTGCCAGCAGTGACAGGGGGTCCCCGAATGGAAACACCATATATTTT	CASSDRGSPNGNTIYF
.	TRBV9	TRBJ2-3	TRBD2	TGTGCCAGCAGCGGGACTAGCGGGGGGGCCTTGAAGACAGATACGCAGTATTTT	CASSGTSGGALKTDTQYF
.	TRBV6-2/TRBV6-3	TRBJ2-1	TRBD2	TGTGCCAGCAGTTCTTGGACTAGCGGGAGTGATGAGCAGTTCTTC	CASSSWTSGSDEQFF
.	TRBV28	TRBJ2-2	TRBD2	TGTGCCAGCCTCGGCGGGGGGCGAAACACCGGGGAGCTGTTTTTT	CASLGGGRNTGELFF
.	TRBV11-2	TRBJ2-1	TRBD1	TGTGCCAGCAGCTTAATGACAGGGATCGGCAATGAGCAGTTCTTC	CASSLMTGIGNEQFF
once	TRBV15	TRBJ2-3	TRBD2	TGTGCCACCAGCAGAGATCCCGGACTAGCCACAGATACGCAGTATTTT	CATSRDPGLATDTQYF
few	TRBV3-1/TRBV3-2	TRBJ2-2	.	TGTGCCAGCAGCCAAGATCAGAAGAACACCGGGGAGCTGTTTTTT	CASSQDQKNTGELFF
.	TRBV5-1	TRBJ2-7	TRBD1	TGCGCCAGCAGCTTAGGGACAGGGCCCTACGAGCAGTACTTC	CASSLGTGPYEQYF
.	TRBV27	TRBJ1-3	.	TGTGCCACGAGGCCCTCAGGGGCTGGAAACACCATATATTTT	CATRPSGAGNTIYF
.	TRBV5-6	TRBJ2-1	.	TGTGCCAGCACCTTAACCGGGGGTAATGAGCAGTTCTTC	CASTLTGGNEQFF
.	TRBV10-3	TRBJ1-3	.	TGTGCCATCAGTGATCGGGTTGACTCTGGAAACACCATATATTTT	CAISDRVDSGNTIYF
.	TRBV6-2/TRBV6-3	TRBJ2-2	TRBD2	TGTGCCAGCAGTTACTCGAGCGGGGGCGCGACCGGGGAGCTGTTTTTT	CASSYSSGGATGELFF
.	TRBV18	TRBJ2-1	TRBD2	TGTGCCAGCTCACCACCCGGACTAGCGGGGGTACATGAGCAGTTCTTC	CASSPPGLAGVHEQFF